These 11 T cell receptor beta chains share one sample of origin, sequenced in a study of Tregs in tolerant kidney transplant recipients (dated by TCRdb to the late 2010s). The time point label on this specimen signifies: blood sample drawn before combined kidney and bone marrow transplant. Library preparation was by the immunoSEQ multiplex PCR assay. TCRdb stores this immuneACCESS table with in-frame sequences only. Part of the clones is absent; in the studies checked, under half of the shortfall reflects unresolved V genes, and no reason is known for the rest. The data table for this sample lists 31,000 or so clones. Approximately 15% of the sample goes to the ten largest clones. This material consisted of CD8+ T cells from blood, taken before the transplant. Receptor source: a human donor who received a combined kidney and bone marrow transplant.

In regard to this clone: The read ends 3 residues shy of where the CDR3 ends; the end is completed using the germline J gene. The rearrangement uses TRBV10-2 and TRBJ2-7, with D possibly matching TRBD1 (5 bases). The CDR3 is 13 amino acids. Trimming removed 7 bases at V and 2 bases at J, with 12 bases between. Germline lookup yields CDR1 WSHSY and CDR2 SAAADI. Incomplete CDR3 DNA: TGCGCCAGCACTCCCGACAGTACCTACGAG. Translating it yields CASTPDSTYE. The whole CDR3 sequence reads CASTPDSTYEQYF.

A remark on this clone: The read falls 3 residues short of the CDR3 end, and the missing part is taken from the germline J gene. This chain uses TRBV6-4 with TRBJ2-3, with D uncertain. From germline, CDR1 is MRHNA and CDR2 SNTAGT. The germline V and J ends were trimmed by 2 bases and 5 bases, with 8 bases remaining between them. The CDR3 totals 13 residues. This CDR3 reads CASSDIGGDTQYF. CDR3 bases read: TGTGCCAGCAGTGACATCGGCGGAGATACG.

Details on this clone: With the read ending 3 residues before the CDR3 end, the germline J gene is used to fill in that end. The chain is built from TRBV19 and TRBJ2-1; D possibly corresponds to TRBD2 (6 bases). Trimming shortened V by 7 bases and J by 4 bases, and 14 bases separated the two germline ends. The CDR3 runs to 14 residues. Germline CDR1 is LNHDA and CDR2 is SQIVND (reference sequence). The CDR3 region is CASMEGVTYNEQFF. Partial CDR3 DNA: TGTGCCAGTATGGAGGGCGTCACTTACAATGAG.

The CDR3 DNA, read in part, is TGCGCCAGCAGCCCCGCGGGCGACTATGGC. It translates to CASSPAGDYG. The entire CDR3 protein is CASSPAGDYGYTF. V gene TRBV23-1 combines with J gene TRBJ1-2, with unresolved D. The DNA ends 3 residues before the CDR3 does, and the rest of the CDR3 is filled in from the germline J gene. TRBV23-1 counts as an open reading frame of uncertain function. There are 13 residues in the CDR3. With 6 bases removed from V and 3 bases from J, the gap between germline ends came to 11 bases.

Turning to this clone: The read ends 3 residues shy of where the CDR3 ends; the end is completed using the germline J gene. The chain couples TRBV5-6 to TRBJ1-4; TRBD1 agrees at 9 bases. Germline-derived CDR1 and CDR2 are SGHDT and YYEEEE. The CDR3 consists of 13 residues. The CDR3 bases that were read are TGTGCCAGCAGCTGGGGACAGGGTAGAGAA. The encoded protein is CASSWGQGRE. The whole CDR3 sequence is CASSWGQGRELFF.

About this clone itself: With the read ending 3 residues before the CDR3 end, the germline J gene is used to fill in that end. This chain connects TRBV10-3 to TRBJ2-3, with TRBD2 identical over 8 bases. Germline values: CDR1 ENHRY, CDR2 SYGVKD. This CDR3 has 17 residues. V was clipped by 2 bases and J by 1 base; unmatched bases: 8. The sequenced part of the CDR3 DNA is TGTGCCATCAGTGAGGCGGGGCGGGAGGACGGCACAGATACG. It yields the protein CAISEAGREDGTDT. The CDR3, in full, reads CAISEAGREDGTDTQYF.

Remarks on this clone: Read data end 3 residues before the CDR3 end; the end is taken from the germline J gene. V gene TRBV7-9 combines with J gene TRBJ1-6; weak D call: TRBD1 (5 bases). The CDR3 is 15 residues long. In germline, CDR1 is SEHNR, CDR2 FQNEAQ (reference sequence). Trimming took off 1 base at V and 7 bases at J, with 11 bases between the two ends. CDR3 protein: CASSLGQGVNSPLHF. CDR3 bases read: TGTGCCAGCAGCTTAGGGCAGGGTGTGAATTCACCC.

With regard to this clone: The CDR3 end is not reached by the read, which stops 3 residues before it; the germline J gene fills it in. The chain combines TRBV20-1 with TRBJ2-1; a weak D match, TRBD2 (5 bases). Germline loops: CDR1 DFQATT, CDR2 SNEGSKA (reference sequence). The V end was cut by 1 base, the J end by 9 bases, with 10 bases between. The CDR3 is made up of 12 amino acids. The CDR3 region is CSARVSAGEQFF. CDR3 DNA, as far as it was read: TGCAGTGCTAGAGTTAGCGCGGGTGAG.

Comment on this clone: Read data end 3 residues before the CDR3 end; the end is taken from the germline J gene. This chain links TRBV7-2 with TRBJ2-1; no definite D call. The CDR3 consists of 12 residues. Germline values: CDR1 SGHTA, CDR2 FQGNSA. Trimming pared 5 bases from V and 6 bases from J, leaving 8 bases between. CDR3 sequence reads: CASSLPPNEQFF. The covered CDR3 bases are TGTGCCAGCAGCCTCCCCCCCAATGAG.

On this clone itself: The read stops 3 residues short of the end of the CDR3; the missing end is completed from the germline J gene. The chain is built from TRBV7-9 and TRBJ2-2; 11 nucleotides align to TRBD2. The CDR3 is made up of 15 amino acids. CDR1 is SEHNR, CDR2 FQNEAQ, per germline (reference sequence). The J segment lost 5 bases and the V segment lost 5 bases, leaving 4 bases of the junction unmatched. Partial CDR3 DNA: TGTGCCAGCAGCACCGGGACTAGCGGAACCGGGGAG. Translation gives CASSTGTSGTGE. The whole CDR3 sequence reads CASSTGTSGTGELFF.

About this clone itself: From the germline J gene comes the end of the CDR3, since the read stops 3 residues before it. The rearrangement links TRBV7-9 to TRBJ1-5, with 9 positions matching TRBD1. Germline V gives CDR1 SEHNR, CDR2 FQNEAQ (reference sequence). V lost 5 bases and J lost 6; bases outside the gene matches: 5. This CDR3 contains 14 residues. CDR3 bases read: TGTGCCAGCAGCGCCGGGACAGGGCTTCAGCCC. It translates to CASSAGTGLQP. The whole CDR3 protein is CASSAGTGLQPQHF.